This T cell receptor beta chain is from a study of cytomegalovirus exposure and HLA in healthy donors. Clones were read by immunoSEQ multiplex PCR, and TCRdb kept only the in-frame ones, dropping some. The table lists approximately 54,000 clones, roughly 89% of them singletons. Comments on this clone: No antigen is known for it.

Study-level points and caveats: Most TCR sequences showed up rarely, but some public TCRs showed up in many donors.

The CDR3 covers 13 residues. With 2 bases removed from V and 2 bases from J, the gap between germline ends came to 7 bases. Germline-derived CDR1 and CDR2 are SGHAT and FQNNGV. What was sequenced was PBMCs. The rearrangement links TRBV11-2 to TRBJ2-7, with D uncertain. The clonotype comes from a young woman in good health and CMV-seropositive. The CDR3 loop reads CASSLKQPYEQYF. Written as DNA, the CDR3 is TGTGCCAGCAGCTTAAAACAGCCCTACGAGCAGTACTTC. The full variable domain, completed using reference TRBV11-2 and TRBJ2-7, is EAGVAQSPRYKIIEKRQSVAFWCNPISGHATLYWYQQILGQGPKLLIQFQNNGVVDDSQLPKDRFSAERLKGVDSTLKIQPAKLEDSAVYLCASSLKQPYEQYFGPGTRLTVT.